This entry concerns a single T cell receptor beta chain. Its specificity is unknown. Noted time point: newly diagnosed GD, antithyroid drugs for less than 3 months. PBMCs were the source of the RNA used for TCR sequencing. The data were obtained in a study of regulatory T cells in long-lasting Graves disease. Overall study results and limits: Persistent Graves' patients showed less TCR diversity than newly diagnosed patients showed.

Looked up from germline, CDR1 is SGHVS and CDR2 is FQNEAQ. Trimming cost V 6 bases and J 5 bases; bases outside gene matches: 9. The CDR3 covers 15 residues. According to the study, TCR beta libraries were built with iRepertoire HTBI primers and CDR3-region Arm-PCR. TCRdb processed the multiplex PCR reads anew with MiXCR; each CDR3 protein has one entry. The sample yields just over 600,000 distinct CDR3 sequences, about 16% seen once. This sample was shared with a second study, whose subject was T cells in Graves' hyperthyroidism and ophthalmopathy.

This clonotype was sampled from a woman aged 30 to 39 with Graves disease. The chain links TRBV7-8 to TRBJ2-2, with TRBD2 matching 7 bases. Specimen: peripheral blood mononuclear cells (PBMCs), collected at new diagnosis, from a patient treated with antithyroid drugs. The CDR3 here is CASRYNRGDTGELFF. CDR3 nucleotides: TGTGCCAGCAGATATAACCGGGGGGATACCGGGGAGCTGTTTTTT. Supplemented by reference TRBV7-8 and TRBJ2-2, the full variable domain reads GAGVSQSPRYKVAKRGQDVALRCDPISGHVSLFWYQQALGQGPEFLTYFQNEAQLDKSGLPSDRFFAERPEGSVSTLKIQRTQQEDSAVYLCASRYNRGDTGELFFGEGSRLTVL.